These 22 T cell receptor beta chains originate from one sample sequenced in a study of blood T cell repertoires in COVID-19. Clones were read by immunoSEQ multiplex PCR, and TCRdb kept only the in-frame ones, dropping some. The sample consists of roughly 180,000 clones, around four fifths of them appearing once. The sample was peripheral blood. These TCRs come from a man in his forties who had recovered from COVID-19.

This clone was found a few times. The gene calls are TRBV11-3 and TRBJ1-2; no definite D call. Germline-derived CDR1 and CDR2 are SGHNT and YENEEA. The CDR3 is 15 residues long. Trimming removed 2 bases from V and 2 bases from J, with 12 bases in between. This CDR3 is CASSLRSGANYGYTF. For the CDR3, the DNA is TGTGCCAGCAGCTTAAGGTCTGGAGCCAACTATGGCTACACCTTC.

This clone was observed once. The chain carries TRBV11-2 and TRBJ2-1, with D unclear. Per the germline V gene, CDR1 is SGHAT and CDR2 is FQNNGV. The V and J ends lost 2 bases and 5 bases respectively, with 7 bases between them. The CDR3 has 13 residues. CDR3 amino acids: CASSLRRDNEQFF. The CDR3, as DNA: TGTGCCAGCAGCTTACGTAGAGACAATGAGCAGTTCTTC.

The chain couples TRBV20-1 to TRBJ2-1; TRBD2 might be the D (5 bases). Germline CDR1 and CDR2: DFQATT and SNEGSKA (reference sequence). Deletions cut 6 bases from V and 12 bases from J, with 15 bases between. This CDR3 is built from 11 residues. CDR3 region: CSAKSGAWQFF. The CDR3 bases are TGCAGTGCGAAAAGCGGTGCATGGCAGTTCTTC.

V usage is TRBV2 and J usage is TRBJ2-3; 8 nucleotides agree with TRBD2. The germline V gene encodes CDR1 SNHLY and CDR2 FYNNEI. The CDR3 totals 15 residues. Trimming at V came to 9 bases and at J to 0 bases, leaving 8 bases not matched to a gene. The CDR3, as DNA: TGTGCCAGGGGAAAAGCGGGGGTAAGCACAGATACGCAGTATTTT. Amino acid sequence: CARGKAGVSTDTQYF.

Only a few counts were recorded for this clone. J is TRBJ1-6 and V is TRBV27; D gene unclear. The CDR3 is 16 amino acids. Germline V gene sequence: CDR1 MNHEY, CDR2 SMNVEV (reference sequence). V lost 5 bases, J lost 11 bases, and 22 bases lay in between. The CDR3 nucleotides are TGTGCCAGCAGTATCTCTCCGACGTCGGGGTACACACCCCTCCACTTT. This translates into CASSISPTSGYTPLHF.

The V gene is TRBV6-2 or TRBV6-3, the J gene TRBJ2-7, with TRBD1 matching over 8 bases. This CDR3 spans 16 amino acids. In germline, CDR1 is MNHEY, CDR2 SVGEGT. V was clipped by 4 bases and J by 2 bases; unmatched bases: 10. CDR3 DNA sequence: TGTGCCAGCAGTTCGATGTTCCAGGGGGCGGCCTACGAGCAGTACTTC. Translation gives CASSSMFQGAAYEQYF.

DNA of the CDR3: TGTGCCAGTAGTATAGGTACAGAAATGAACACTGAAGCTTTCTTT. Protein product: CASSIGTEMNTEAFF. The chain recombines TRBV19 with TRBJ1-1; D call uncertain. Trimming pared 1 base from V and 0 bases from J, leaving 9 bases between. The CDR3 has 15 amino acids. Germline assignment: CDR1 LNHDA and CDR2 SQIVND (reference sequence).

The chain couples TRBV4-1 to TRBJ1-4; unclear D gene. Germline V gene data show CDR1 as MGHRA and CDR2 as YSYEKL. The CDR3 spans 16 residues. Trimming removed 4 bases from V and 1 base from J, with 13 bases in between. The CDR3 loop reads CASSRILSLTNEKLFF. The DNA for the CDR3 is TGCGCCAGCAGCCGCATTCTATCGCTAACTAATGAAAAACTGTTTTTT.

The chain employs TRBV4-3 and TRBJ2-2, with TRBD2 identical over 7 bases. This CDR3 contains 17 residues. The J segment lost 7 bases and the V segment lost 0 bases, leaving 11 bases of the junction unmatched. Germline CDR1 LGHNA, CDR2 YSLEER. The CDR3 nucleotides are TGCGCCAGCAGCCAAGAAGTTGGAGGGAGGGTCGTCGGGGAGCTGTTTTTT. The encoded protein is CASSQEVGGRVVGELFF.

The rearrangement uses TRBV29-1 and TRBJ2-7; 11 bases agree with TRBD1. The CDR3 length is 13 residues. Losses at the gene ends were 4 bases for V and 5 bases for J; bases not matched to a gene: 4. In germline, CDR1 is SQVTM, CDR2 ANQGSEA. DNA of the CDR3: TGCAGCGTTGGCGGGACAGGGGGTCACGAGCAGTACTTC. Its translation is CSVGGTGGHEQYF.

The chain uses TRBV6-1 and TRBJ1-2; TRBD1 agrees at 7 bases. The germline gives CDR1 MNHNS, CDR2 SASEGT. CDR3 length: 15 amino acids. Unmatched junction bases numbered 10, after V lost 1 base and J lost 8 bases. CDR3 coding DNA: TGTGCCAGCAGTGAAGTGAACAGGGGCCGGGTAGGCTACACCTTC. Its protein product is CASSEVNRGRVGYTF.

This clone was picked up one time. The V call is TRBV7-9, the J call TRBJ2-3, with 14 bases aligning to TRBD2. Germline-derived CDR1 and CDR2 are SEHNR and FQNEAQ (reference sequence). Trimming at V came to 6 bases and at J to 2 bases, leaving 13 bases not matched to a gene. The CDR3 runs 19 residues. CDR3 DNA sequence: TGTGCCAGCAGTACTACGGGACTAGCGGGGGCCCCTCTCACAGATACGCAGTATTTT. Amino acids: CASSTTGLAGAPLTDTQYF.

This chain uses TRBV7-9 with TRBJ2-5; D might be TRBD2 (6 bases). The CDR3 runs to 15 residues. The V end was cut by 3 bases, the J end by 3 bases, with 14 bases between. Germline V gene data show CDR1 as SEHNR and CDR2 as FQNEAQ (reference sequence). DNA for the CDR3: TGTGCCAGCAGCTTCCGGTACGGGGGTAAAGAGACCCAGTACTTC. This codes for CASSFRYGGKETQYF. The full variable domain, with the rest looked up from reference TRBV7-9 and TRBJ2-5, is DTGVSQNPRHKITKRGQNVTFRCDPISEHNRLYWYRQTLGQGPEFLTYFQNEAQLEKSRLLSDRFSAERPKGSFSTLEIQRTEQGDSAMYLCASSFRYGGKETQYFGPGTRLLVL.

Only one count was recorded for this clone. The V and J genes are TRBV6-5 and TRBJ1-1; D remains ambiguous. The CDR3 runs to 14 residues. V was trimmed by 5 bases and J by 1 base, leaving 11 bases between them. CDR1 is MNHEY and CDR2 is SVGAGI in the germline V gene. CDR3 in DNA: TGTGCCAGCAGTCAGGATTGGCAGAACACTGAAGCTTTCTTT. The encoded protein is CASSQDWQNTEAFF.

The DNA of the CDR3 is TGTGCCAGCGGGGGGGCATACAATGAGCAGTTCTTC. Its translation is CASGGAYNEQFF. This chain uses TRBV11-3 with TRBJ2-1; maybe TRBD2 (7 bases). The germline V and J ends were trimmed by 8 bases and 4 bases, with 9 bases remaining between them. Germline V gene data show CDR1 as SGHNT and CDR2 as YENEEA. The CDR3 is made up of 12 amino acids.

This chain connects TRBV3-1 (or the pseudogene TRBV3-2) to TRBJ2-3; 11 bases line up with TRBD2. Trimming removed 4 bases from V and 8 bases from J; junction bases left unmatched: 5. Germline V gives CDR1 LGHDT, CDR2 YNNKEL (reference sequence). The CDR3 runs to 14 residues. The CDR3 loop is CASSLTSGSGTQYF. CDR3 bases: TGTGCCAGCAGCCTCACTAGCGGGAGTGGTACGCAGTATTTT.

V and J are TRBV19 and TRBJ2-4; 10 nucleotides line up with TRBD2. CDR1 is LNHDA, CDR2 SQIVND, per germline (reference sequence). V trimming: 10 bases; J trimming: 8 bases; junction bases outside the gene matches: 8. CDR3 length: 13 amino acids. The CDR3: CATASGSGDIQYF. CDR3 bases: TGTGCCACAGCTAGCGGGAGTGGAGACATTCAGTACTTC.

This chain connects TRBV27 to TRBJ2-2; D is possibly TRBD2 (5 bases). CDR3 length: 12 amino acids. Germline V gives CDR1 MNHEY, CDR2 SMNVEV (reference sequence). V was trimmed by 3 bases and J by 8 bases, leaving 7 bases between them. The CDR3 region is CASSFEGGELFF. In nucleotides, the CDR3 is TGTGCCAGCAGTTTTGAGGGTGGGGAGCTGTTTTTT.

The V gene is TRBV2, the J gene TRBJ2-3; maybe TRBD2 (6 bases). The CDR3 has 15 amino acids. Germline values: CDR1 SNHLY, CDR2 FYNNEI. V dropped 7 bases and J dropped 6 bases, with 20 bases sitting between them. CDR3 DNA sequence: TGTGCCAGCACCCCGGACCCGACTAGGGCGGATACGCAGTATTTT. This codes for CASTPDPTRADTQYF.

The chain joins TRBV6-5 to TRBJ2-7, with 7 bases that match TRBD2. CDR3 length equals 15 residues. Trimming removed 10 bases from V and 0 bases from J; junction bases left unmatched: 12. The germline gives CDR1 MNHEY, CDR2 SVGAGI. DNA for the CDR3: TGTGCCACGCTCAACCCTGCGGGGGACTCCTACGAGCAGTACTTC. It specifies CATLNPAGDSYEQYF.

V gene TRBV3-1 (or the pseudogene TRBV3-2) combines with J gene TRBJ2-5; 7 nucleotides agree with TRBD2. This CDR3 has 14 residues. V shed 2 bases and J 2 bases; nucleotides not matched to a gene: 2. From germline, CDR1 is LGHDT and CDR2 YNNKEL (reference sequence). CDR3 region: CASSQNGGQETQYF. The CDR3, as DNA: TGTGCCAGCAGCCAAAACGGGGGGCAAGAGACCCAGTACTTC.

This clone was picked up a small number of times. The chain uses TRBV18 and TRBJ2-1, with D perhaps TRBD1 (6 bases). Germline V gene sequence: CDR1 KGHSH, CDR2 LQKENI. The CDR3 loop spans 13 amino acids. V was pared by 2 bases and J by 6 bases, with 8 bases between. Here the CDR3 reads CASSPVGANEQFF. CDR3 DNA sequence: TGTGCCAGCTCACCAGTGGGGGCCAATGAGCAGTTCTTC.